This paragraph covers one T cell receptor (beta chain) sequence. Its antigen is still unknown. The data derive from a study of shared clonotypes between healthy human individuals. The CDR3 loop spans 15 amino acids. Looked up from germline, CDR1 is PRHDT and CDR2 is FYEKMQ (reference sequence). Between the trimmed V and J ends, which lost 2 bases and 0 bases, there was a span of 8 bases. The assay was carried out at the deep level. Profiled with immunoSEQ multiplex PCR; TCRdb holds only in-frame clones, not every one. The sample holds fewer than 3 million clones, 92% seen once. Findings and limits, study-wide: Larger estimated richness was generally seen in naive subsets than in memory subsets.

The sequence was obtained from a man aged 18 to 29 in good health. Some clones in this sample may be carry-over from other donors' samples. V is TRBV13 and J is TRBJ1-5; the D gene is possibly TRBD1 (6 bases). Sequences were obtained from naive CD4+ T cells from PBMCs. The subset here: CD45RA+ positively selected. In nucleotides, the CDR3 is TGTGCCAGCAGCTTACGACAGGATAGCAATCAGCCCCAGCATTTT. This translates into CASSLRQDSNQPQHF.